This T cell receptor (beta chain) is from a study of regulatory T cells. Broader study findings: In CD3G-deficient patients, conventional CD4+ T cells were enriched for hydrophobic CDR3 residues at positions 6 and 7.

Amplification used 52 TRBV primers and 13 TRBJ primers. The table came from immunoSEQ multiplex PCR; TCRdb's copy has only in-frame clones and leaves some out. Here the sample spans tens of thousands of clones, nearly 90% being singletons. The germline CDR1 and CDR2 sequences are MDHEN and SYDVKM. The V end lost 5 bases, the J end lost 0 bases, and 11 bases lay between the germline ends. This CDR3 comprises 15 residues. Note on this clone: The antigen remains unidentified.

The sequenced material came from conventional CD4+ T cells sorted from blood. The chain carries TRBV28 and TRBJ2-1, with D possibly being TRBD1 (5 bases). The sequence was collected from a child aged 5 to 17 with CD3G deficiency. The CDR3 here is CASSRTGSSYNEQFF. CDR3 nucleotides: TGTGCCAGCAGTCGAACAGGTAGCTCCTACAATGAGCAGTTCTTC.